Below, 3 T cell receptor beta chains from the same sample are listed, as sequenced in a study of T cells in localized non-small cell lung cancer. Assay used: immunoSEQ multiplex PCR; TCRdb lists only in-frame clones, some missing. The sample carries 1,200 to 1,500 clones, approximately 21% recorded once. The sequencing used normal lung tissue next to the tumor, collected before any cancer treatment. The origin of the receptors is an older male donor with stage I squamous cell lung carcinoma.

The table lists this clone with a count of one. The rearrangement links TRBV10-2 to TRBJ2-5; D perhaps matches TRBD1 (5 bases). CDR1 is WSHSY, CDR2 SAAADI, per germline. The CDR3 spans 14 residues. Trimming removed 10 bases at V and 5 bases at J, with 20 bases between. The CDR3 nucleotides are TGCGCCACCTCCCAGGGTAATACGTTGGAGACCCAGTACTTC. This translates into CATSQGNTLETQYF.

The chain couples TRBV19 to TRBJ2-2; D is perhaps TRBD2 (6 bases). Trimming took off 1 base at V and 6 bases at J, with 9 bases between the two ends. The CDR3 covers 14 residues. Per germline, CDR1 LNHDA and CDR2 SQIVND (reference sequence). The CDR3 bases are TGTGCCAGTAGTATAGGCGGGGAGTCCGGGGAGCTGTTTTTT. Its translation is CASSIGGESGELFF.

The V call is TRBV9, the J call TRBJ2-5; 11 bases align to TRBD2. V was pared by 0 bases and J by 5 bases, with 6 bases of the junction left unmatched. The CDR3 contains 16 residues. CDR1 is SGDLS, CDR2 YYNGEE, per germline. As DNA, the CDR3 is TGTGCCAGCAGCGTAGTAGCGGGAGGGCCGGGGGAGACCCAGTACTTC. It specifies CASSVVAGGPGETQYF.